Listed here are 32 T cell receptor beta chains from one sample, sequenced in a study of T cell clones after liver transplantation (dated by TCRdb to between 2019 and 2020). The time point label of this sample denotes: pre-transplant. Preparation of the library involved the immunoSEQ multiplex PCR assay. Drawn from immuneACCESS, this table holds only the in-frame rearrangements with V and J called that TCRdb kept. Clones are partly lost; checked studies trace under half to an unresolved V gene and leave the rest unexplained. The sample data list approximately 68,000 clones, and 75% to 90% of these were observed just once. The ten biggest clones cover approximately 0.55% of the sample. The sample here was CD4+ T cells from blood, taken before liver transplant. All receptors come from a human donor who received a liver transplant.

The chain has TRBV28 and TRBJ2-7, with no clear D. V was cut by 3 bases and J by 2 bases, with 11 bases left in between. The CDR3 extends over 14 amino acids. Germline loops: CDR1 MDHEN, CDR2 SYDVKM. Written as DNA, the CDR3 is TGTGCCAGCAGTTTCAGCCCTGAACCCTACGAGCAGTACTTC. Protein product: CASSFSPEPYEQYF.

V gene TRBV10-1 combines with J gene TRBJ1-1; TRBD1 matches at 8 bases. Trimming took 4 bases from V and 11 from J; bases not matched to a gene: 6. The germline CDR1 and CDR2 sequences are WNHNN and SYGVQD (reference sequence). The CDR3 has 12 amino acids. Written as DNA, the CDR3 is TGCGCCAGCAGTGGCTCGACAGGGGAGGCTTTCTTT. Encoded protein: CASSGSTGEAFF.

The chain joins TRBV6-1 to TRBJ2-7; TRBD1 or TRBD2 may be the D gene (6 bases each). The germline V and J ends were trimmed by 10 bases and 7 bases, with 17 bases remaining between them. The CDR3 loop spans 12 amino acids. Germline V gene sequence: CDR1 MNHNS, CDR2 SASEGT. CDR3 loop: CAIRRGVLEQYF. The DNA of the CDR3 is TGTGCCATAAGGAGGGGGGTCCTAGAGCAGTACTTC.

V gene TRBV5-1 combines with J gene TRBJ2-1; 8 bases map to TRBD1. CDR1 SGHRS and CDR2 YFSETQ come from the germline V gene. CDR3 size: 14 residues. J was trimmed by 1 base and V by 9 bases; bases with no gene match: 6. The CDR3: CATTRGPSYNEQFF. The DNA for the CDR3 is TGCGCCACCACCAGGGGGCCTTCCTACAATGAGCAGTTCTTC.

The chain is built from TRBV30 and TRBJ1-3, with D unclear. The germline CDR1 and CDR2 sequences are GTSNPN and SVGIG (reference sequence). V lost 6 bases and J lost 0, with 6 bases in between. CDR3 size: 12 residues. This chain's CDR3 is CACRHSGNTIYF. The DNA for the CDR3 is TGTGCCTGCCGGCACTCTGGAAACACCATATATTTT.

This clone was seen only once. The V and J genes are TRBV11-1 and TRBJ2-7; the match to TRBD1 covers 8 bases. The CDR3 contains 18 residues. Trimming removed 0 bases from V and 0 bases from J; junction bases left unmatched: 10. CDR1 is SGHAT, CDR2 FQDESV, per germline (reference sequence). The CDR3 protein is CASSLALSGQVYSYEQYF. DNA for the CDR3: TGTGCCAGCAGCTTAGCGCTGTCGGGACAGGTTTACTCCTACGAGCAGTACTTC.

This clone has only one observation. The J gene is TRBJ1-4, the V gene TRBV19; D gene uncertain. Germline values: CDR1 LNHDA, CDR2 SQIVND (reference sequence). Trimming took off 5 bases at V and 9 bases at J, with 16 bases between the two ends. The CDR3 runs to 14 residues. The CDR3 loop reads CASSVPQKGKKLFF. CDR3 DNA sequence: TGTGCCAGTAGTGTCCCCCAAAAAGGGAAAAAACTGTTTTTT.

The V and J genes are TRBV5-1 and TRBJ2-5; D not certain. The germline CDR1 and CDR2 sequences are SGHRS and YFSETQ. V was cut by 2 bases and J by 2 bases, with 7 bases left in between. The CDR3 extends over 13 amino acids. The DNA of the CDR3 is TGCGCCAGCAGCTTTTGGGGTCAAGAGACCCAGTACTTC. Protein: CASSFWGQETQYF.

This clone was detected a few times. The rearrangement joins TRBV2 to TRBJ2-2; 7 positions match TRBD1. Germline V CDR1 and CDR2: SNHLY, FYNNEI. The CDR3 length is 14 residues. Trimming at V came to 8 bases and at J to 2 bases, leaving 5 bases not matched to a gene. The CDR3 region is CASGGQANTGELFF. The CDR3 coding sequence is TGTGCCAGCGGAGGACAGGCCAACACCGGGGAGCTGTTTTTT. Full variable domain (outside the CDR3, taken from reference TRBV2 and TRBJ2-2): EPEVTQTPSHQVTQMGQEVILRCVPISNHLYFYWYRQILGQKVEFLVSFYNNEISEKSEIFDDQFSVERPDGSNFTLKIRSTKLEDSAMYFCASGGQANTGELFFGEGSRLTVL.

This chain links TRBV18 with TRBJ1-2; possibly TRBD1 for D (5 bases). Trimming pared 3 bases from V and 0 bases from J, leaving 8 bases between. Germline assignment: CDR1 KGHSH and CDR2 LQKENI. This CDR3 is built from 14 residues. CDR3 region: CASSPQGPNYGYTF. CDR3 sequence (DNA): TGTGCCAGCTCACCTCAGGGACCTAACTATGGCTACACCTTC.

The chain combines TRBV9 with TRBJ2-7; 10 nucleotides align to TRBD2. V was clipped by 0 bases and J by 5 bases; unmatched bases: 5. Germline assignment: CDR1 SGDLS and CDR2 YYNGEE. The length of the CDR3 is 15 residues. CDR3 region: CASSVEGLAYHEQYF. The CDR3 region has the DNA TGTGCCAGCAGCGTAGAGGGACTAGCGTATCACGAGCAGTACTTC.

The chain recombines TRBV5-8 with TRBJ1-5, with TRBD1 identical over 11 bases. CDR1 and CDR2 (germline): SGHTS, YDEGEE. The CDR3 has 17 amino acids. V dropped 4 bases and J dropped 2; count of bases not matched to a gene: 8. CDR3 bases: TGTGCCAGCAGCCCAGGGACAGGGGGATTGGGCAATCAGCCCCAGCATTTT. Translated, it gives CASSPGTGGLGNQPQHF.

CDR3 nucleotide sequence: TGTGCCAGCAGTTGGCGCGCTAGAACGGAAGCCTACAATGAGCAGTTCTTC. Translating gives CASSWRARTEAYNEQFF. V gene TRBV27 combines with J gene TRBJ2-1; D unclear. The CDR3 sequence is 17 residues long. Germline V gives CDR1 MNHEY, CDR2 SMNVEV (reference sequence). V dropped 4 bases and J dropped 2 bases, with 18 bases sitting between them.

The V call is TRBV5-1, the J call TRBJ1-1; D uncertain. Per the germline V gene, CDR1 is SGHRS and CDR2 is YFSETQ. CDR3 length: 14 residues. V lost 2 bases, J lost 0 bases, and 8 bases lay in between. The CDR3 region has the DNA TGCGCCAGCAGCTTAGACGGGATGAACACTGAAGCTTTCTTT. Translating gives CASSLDGMNTEAFF.

This sequence joins TRBV5-1 and TRBJ1-2; no definite D call. The V end lost 4 bases, the J end lost 4 bases, and 5 bases lay between the germline ends. The CDR3 has 11 amino acids. Germline V CDR1 and CDR2: SGHRS, YFSETQ. The CDR3, as DNA: TGCGCCAGCAGCGGATCCTATGGCTACACCTTC. Encoded protein: CASSGSYGYTF.

This clone was seen once. The V gene is TRBV10-3, the J gene TRBJ2-5; 8 nucleotides line up with TRBD1. Germline CDR1 ENHRY, CDR2 SYGVKD. This CDR3 is built from 15 residues. V lost 2 bases to trimming and J lost 0 bases; unmatched junction nucleotides: 2. The CDR3 nucleotides read TGTGCCATCAGTGAGAGACAGGGGAACCAAGAGACCCAGTACTTC. This sequence encodes CAISERQGNQETQYF.

Here the CDR3 DNA reads TGCGCCAGCAGCACCCGACAGGGGGCCTCCCCTAACTCTGGGGCCAACGTCCTGACTTTC. This codes for CASSTRQGASPNSGANVLTF. This rearrangement joins TRBV5-1 to TRBJ2-6, with TRBD1 identical over 10 bases. Germline trimming cut 4 bases from V and 0 bases from J; bases unmatched to any gene: 13. The CDR3 is made up of 20 amino acids. The germline gives CDR1 SGHRS, CDR2 YFSETQ.

J is TRBJ1-5 and V is TRBV6-1; perhaps TRBD1 as D (5 bases). The CDR3 contains 14 residues. Germline CDR1 MNHNS, CDR2 SASEGT. The V gene lost 9 bases and the J gene lost 5 bases, with 17 bases spanning the gap. The CDR3 coding sequence is TGTGCCAGTTCCAGGGTAGGCGAGGATCAGCCCCAGCATTTT. Translated, it gives CASSRVGEDQPQHF.

This chain joins TRBV4-1 and TRBJ1-1; tentative D call: TRBD1 (5 bases). The CDR3 has 14 residues. With 3 bases removed from V and 4 bases from J, the gap between germline ends came to 12 bases. Germline loops: CDR1 MGHRA, CDR2 YSYEKL. The CDR3 is CASSHLGRGTEAFF. DNA for the CDR3: TGCGCCAGCAGCCACCTGGGGCGGGGCACTGAAGCTTTCTTT.

This clone was picked up a small number of times. This CDR3 reads CASSLGQPYGYTF. In DNA form, the CDR3 reads TGTGCCAGCAGCCTAGGACAGCCCTATGGCTACACCTTC. The chain recombines TRBV7-9 with TRBJ1-2; D possibly corresponds to TRBD1 (6 bases). The V gene lost 5 bases and the J gene lost 4 bases, with 11 bases spanning the gap. The V gene's germline CDR1 is SEHNR and CDR2 FQNEAQ (reference sequence). The CDR3 has 13 amino acids.

This clone was seen only a few times. The chain recombines TRBV7-8 with TRBJ1-1; D unresolved. In germline, CDR1 is SGHVS, CDR2 FQNEAQ. The CDR3 loop spans 12 amino acids. Trimming removed 2 bases at V and 4 bases at J, with 5 bases between. CDR3 coding DNA: TGTGCCAGCAGCTTAACGGGCACTGAAGCTTTCTTT. Encoded protein: CASSLTGTEAFF.

The chain carries TRBV5-4 and TRBJ2-5; D not resolved. V was pared by 0 bases and J by 3 bases, with 3 bases between. The germline V gene has CDR1 SGHNT and CDR2 YYREEE (reference sequence). The CDR3 extends over 12 amino acids. The CDR3 coding sequence is TGTGCCAGCAGCTTGGGAAAAGAGACCCAGTACTTC. Its protein is CASSLGKETQYF. Looking up the rest from reference TRBV5-4 and TRBJ2-5 gives the full variable domain: ETGVTQSPTHLIKTRGQQVTLRCSSQSGHNTVSWYQQALGQGPQFIFQYYREEENGRGNFPPRFSGLQFPNYSSELNVNALELDDSALYLCASSLGKETQYFGPGTRLLVL.

The V call is TRBV10-1, the J call TRBJ1-1; no clear D gene. The CDR3 is 13 residues long. With 6 bases removed from V and 1 base from J, the gap between germline ends came to 9 bases. Looked up from germline, CDR1 is WNHNN and CDR2 is SYGVQD (reference sequence). CDR3 in amino acids: CASRVERNTEAFF. CDR3 bases: TGCGCCAGCAGAGTGGAGCGGAACACTGAAGCTTTCTTT.

The chain links TRBV5-1 to TRBJ2-3, with D possibly TRBD1 on 6 matching bases. V lost 7 bases and J 0 bases, leaving 12 bases between the germline ends. Germline CDR1 reads SGHRS; CDR2 reads YFSETQ. The CDR3 loop spans 14 amino acids. CDR3 residues: CASGGQSSTDTQYF. The CDR3 DNA follows: TGCGCCAGCGGGGGACAATCTAGCACAGATACGCAGTATTTT. Based on the CDR3 plus reference TRBV5-1 and TRBJ2-3, the full variable domain is KAGVTQTPRYLIKTRGQQVTLSCSPISGHRSVSWYQQTPGQGLQFLFEYFSETQRNKGNFPGRFSGRQFSNSRSEMNVSTLELGDSALYLCASGGQSSTDTQYFGPGTRLTVL.

The chain recombines TRBV7-2 with TRBJ2-7; D is possibly TRBD1 (6 bases). V lost 5 bases and J lost 6, with 20 bases in between. Germline CDR1 reads SGHTA; CDR2 reads FQGNSA. The CDR3 is 15 residues long. CDR3 region: CASSGQMVGVGEQYF. The DNA for the CDR3 is TGTGCCAGCAGCGGACAGATGGTTGGTGTAGGCGAGCAGTACTTC.

The rearrangement uses TRBV11-2 and TRBJ2-7, with 7 nucleotides matching TRBD1. In germline, CDR1 is SGHAT, CDR2 FQNNGV. The CDR3 contains 16 residues. The trim removed 8 bases at V and 3 bases at J, leaving 16 bases unmatched. The CDR3 sequence: CASQLVVRDSRYEQYF. Written as DNA, the CDR3 is TGTGCCAGCCAGCTTGTGGTCCGGGACAGCCGCTACGAGCAGTACTTC.

V is TRBV6-5 and J is TRBJ2-7; 8 nucleotides line up with TRBD2. The CDR3 consists of 13 residues. The V gene's germline CDR1 is MNHEY and CDR2 SVGAGI. The V gene end was trimmed by 7 bases and the J gene end by 4 bases; junction bases not matched to a gene: 6. The chain's CDR3 is CASTSGGGYEQYF. CDR3 in DNA: TGTGCCAGCACCTCCGGGGGGGGGTACGAGCAGTACTTC.

This chain links TRBV4-1 with TRBJ2-7; D is uncertain. CDR1 is MGHRA, CDR2 YSYEKL, per germline. Deletions cut 0 bases from V and 7 bases from J, with 7 bases between. This CDR3 region has 12 residues. CDR3 residues: CASSQDGREQYF. The CDR3 DNA is TGCGCCAGCAGCCAAGATGGGCGAGAGCAGTACTTC.

This chain joins TRBV5-1 and TRBJ1-4, with D tentatively TRBD1 (5 bases). The V end was cut by 0 bases, the J end by 7 bases, with 10 bases between. The germline V gene has CDR1 SGHRS and CDR2 YFSETQ. The CDR3 covers 14 residues. The CDR3 reads CASSLVGVSEKLFF. DNA for the CDR3: TGCGCCAGCAGCTTGGTAGGGGTGAGTGAAAAACTGTTTTTT.

V gene TRBV27 combines with J gene TRBJ2-3, with a possible D match to TRBD2 (6 bases). The CDR3 has 15 amino acids. The germline gives CDR1 MNHEY, CDR2 SMNVEV (reference sequence). Between the trimmed V and J ends, which lost 6 bases and 0 bases, there was a span of 13 bases. The CDR3 DNA sequence: TGTGCCAGCAGACGTCGGGAGACTAGCACAGATACGCAGTATTTT. This encodes CASRRRETSTDTQYF.

The rearrangement uses TRBV4-1 and TRBJ2-2; D not resolved. Germline loops: CDR1 MGHRA, CDR2 YSYEKL. The CDR3 totals 17 residues. Trimming stripped 3 bases from V and 4 bases from J, with 18 bases between. CDR3 region: CASSHSPGAFSTGELFF. The CDR3 DNA is TGCGCCAGCAGCCACTCCCCGGGTGCCTTTAGCACCGGGGAGCTGTTTTTT.

The J gene is TRBJ1-1, the V gene TRBV6-6, with TRBD1 identical over 7 bases. The CDR3 has 12 amino acids. The germline V gene encodes CDR1 MNHNY and CDR2 SVGAGI (reference sequence). Losses at the gene ends were 11 bases for V and 7 bases for J; bases not matched to a gene: 10. The CDR3 protein is CAGGTAGSEAFF. In DNA, the CDR3 is TGTGCCGGGGGGACAGCGGGCAGTGAAGCTTTCTTT.